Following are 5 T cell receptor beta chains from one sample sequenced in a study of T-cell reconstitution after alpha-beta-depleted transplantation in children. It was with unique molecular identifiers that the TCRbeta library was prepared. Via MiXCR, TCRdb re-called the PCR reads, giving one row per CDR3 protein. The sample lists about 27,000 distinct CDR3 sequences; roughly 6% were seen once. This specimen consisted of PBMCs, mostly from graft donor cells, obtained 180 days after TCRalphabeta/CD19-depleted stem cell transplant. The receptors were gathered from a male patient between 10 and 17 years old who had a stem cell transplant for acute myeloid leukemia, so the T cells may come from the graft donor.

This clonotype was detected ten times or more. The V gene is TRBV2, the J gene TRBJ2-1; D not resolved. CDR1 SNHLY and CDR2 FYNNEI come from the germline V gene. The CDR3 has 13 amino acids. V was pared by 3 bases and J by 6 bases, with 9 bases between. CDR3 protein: CASSEARINEQFF. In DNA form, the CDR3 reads TGTGCCAGCAGTGAGGCACGGATCAATGAGCAGTTCTTC.

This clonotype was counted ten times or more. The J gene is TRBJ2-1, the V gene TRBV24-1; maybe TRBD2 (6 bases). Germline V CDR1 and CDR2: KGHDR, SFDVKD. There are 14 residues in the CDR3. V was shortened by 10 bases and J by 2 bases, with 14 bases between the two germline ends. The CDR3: CATGGRKTYNEQFF. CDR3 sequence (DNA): TGTGCCACAGGAGGGCGGAAAACCTACAATGAGCAGTTCTTC.

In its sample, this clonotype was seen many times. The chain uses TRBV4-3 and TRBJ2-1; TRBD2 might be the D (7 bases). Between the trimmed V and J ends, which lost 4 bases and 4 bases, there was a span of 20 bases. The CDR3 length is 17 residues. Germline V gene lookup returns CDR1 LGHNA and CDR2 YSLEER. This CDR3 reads CASSPTRGRGIYNEQFF. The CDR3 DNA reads TGCGCCAGCAGCCCGACGAGAGGGAGGGGGATTTACAATGAGCAGTTCTTC.

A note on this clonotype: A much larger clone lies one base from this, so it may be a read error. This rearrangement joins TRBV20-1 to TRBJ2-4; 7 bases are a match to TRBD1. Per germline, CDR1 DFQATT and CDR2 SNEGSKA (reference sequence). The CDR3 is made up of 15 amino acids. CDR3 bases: TGCAGTGCCCCAGCGACAGGGCAAGCCAAAAACATTCAGAACTTC. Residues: CSAPATGQAKNIQNF.

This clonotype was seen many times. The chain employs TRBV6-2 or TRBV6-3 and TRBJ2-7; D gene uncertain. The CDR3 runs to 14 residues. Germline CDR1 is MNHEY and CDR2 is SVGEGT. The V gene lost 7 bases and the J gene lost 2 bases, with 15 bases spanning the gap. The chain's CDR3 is CASIQGGRTYEQYF. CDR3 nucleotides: TGTGCCAGCATCCAAGGTGGCAGAACCTACGAGCAGTACTTC.